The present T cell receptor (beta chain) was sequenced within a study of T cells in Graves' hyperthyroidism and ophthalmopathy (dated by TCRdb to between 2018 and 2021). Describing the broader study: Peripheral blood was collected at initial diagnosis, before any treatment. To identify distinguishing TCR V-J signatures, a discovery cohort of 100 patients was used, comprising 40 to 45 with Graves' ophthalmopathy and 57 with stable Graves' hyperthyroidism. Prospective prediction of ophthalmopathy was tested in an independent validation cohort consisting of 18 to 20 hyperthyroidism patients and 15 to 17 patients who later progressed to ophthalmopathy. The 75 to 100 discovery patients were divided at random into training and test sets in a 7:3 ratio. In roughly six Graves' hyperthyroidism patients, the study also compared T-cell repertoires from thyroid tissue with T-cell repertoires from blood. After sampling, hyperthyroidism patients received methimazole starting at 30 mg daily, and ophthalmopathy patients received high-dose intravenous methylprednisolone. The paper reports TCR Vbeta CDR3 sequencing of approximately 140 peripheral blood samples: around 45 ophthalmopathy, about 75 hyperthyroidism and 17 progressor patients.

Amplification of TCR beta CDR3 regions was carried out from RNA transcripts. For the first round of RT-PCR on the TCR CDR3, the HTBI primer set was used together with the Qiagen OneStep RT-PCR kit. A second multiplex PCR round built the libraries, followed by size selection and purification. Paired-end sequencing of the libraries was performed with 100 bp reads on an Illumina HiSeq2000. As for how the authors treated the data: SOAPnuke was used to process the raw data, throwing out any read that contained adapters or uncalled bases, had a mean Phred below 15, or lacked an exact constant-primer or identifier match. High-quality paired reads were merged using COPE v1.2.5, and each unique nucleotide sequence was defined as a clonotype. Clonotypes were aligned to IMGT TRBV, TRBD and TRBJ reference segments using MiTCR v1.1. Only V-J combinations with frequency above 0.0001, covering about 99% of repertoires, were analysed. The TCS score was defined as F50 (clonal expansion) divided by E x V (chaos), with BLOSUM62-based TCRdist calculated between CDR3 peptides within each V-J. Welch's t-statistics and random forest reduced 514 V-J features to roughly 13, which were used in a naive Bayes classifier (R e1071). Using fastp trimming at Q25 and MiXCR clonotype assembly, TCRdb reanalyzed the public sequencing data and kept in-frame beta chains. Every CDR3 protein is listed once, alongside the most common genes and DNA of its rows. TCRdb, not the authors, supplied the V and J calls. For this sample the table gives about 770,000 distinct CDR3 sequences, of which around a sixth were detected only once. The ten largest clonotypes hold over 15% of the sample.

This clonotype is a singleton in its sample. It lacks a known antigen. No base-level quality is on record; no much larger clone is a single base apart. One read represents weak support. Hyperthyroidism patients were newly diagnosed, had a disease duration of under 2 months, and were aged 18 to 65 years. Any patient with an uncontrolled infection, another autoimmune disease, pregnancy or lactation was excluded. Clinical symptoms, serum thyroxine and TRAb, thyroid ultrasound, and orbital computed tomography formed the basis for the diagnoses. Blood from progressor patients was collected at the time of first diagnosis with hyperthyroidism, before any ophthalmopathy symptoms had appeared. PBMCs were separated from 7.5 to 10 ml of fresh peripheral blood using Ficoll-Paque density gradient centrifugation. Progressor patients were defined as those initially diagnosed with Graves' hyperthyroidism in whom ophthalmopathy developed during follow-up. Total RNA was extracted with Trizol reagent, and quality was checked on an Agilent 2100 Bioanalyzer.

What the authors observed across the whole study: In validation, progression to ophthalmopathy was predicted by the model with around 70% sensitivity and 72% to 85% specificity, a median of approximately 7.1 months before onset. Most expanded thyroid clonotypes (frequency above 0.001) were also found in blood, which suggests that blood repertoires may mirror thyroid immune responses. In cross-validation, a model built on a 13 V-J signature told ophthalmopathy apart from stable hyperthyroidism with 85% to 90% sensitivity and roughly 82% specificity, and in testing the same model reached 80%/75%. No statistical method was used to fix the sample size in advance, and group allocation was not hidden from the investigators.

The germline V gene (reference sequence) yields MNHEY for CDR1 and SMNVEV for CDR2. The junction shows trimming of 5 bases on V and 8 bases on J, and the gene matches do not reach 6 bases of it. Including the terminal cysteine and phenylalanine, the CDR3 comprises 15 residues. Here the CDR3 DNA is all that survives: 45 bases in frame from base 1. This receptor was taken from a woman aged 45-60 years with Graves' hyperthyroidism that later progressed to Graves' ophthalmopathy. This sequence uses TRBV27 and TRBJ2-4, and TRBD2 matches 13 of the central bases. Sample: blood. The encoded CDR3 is CASSLTSGGDYIQYF. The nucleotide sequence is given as TGTGCCAGCAGTCTTACTAGCGGGGGGGATTACATTCAGTACTTC.